This T cell receptor beta chain was observed in a study of T-cell memory formation after mild COVID-19. Germline V gene lookup returns CDR1 MDHEN and CDR2 SYDVKM. The CDR3 spans 15 residues. J gave up 4 bases and V 6 bases, and 8 bases lay outside the gene matches. Details on this clonotype: Antigen specificity is unknown.

Notes on the study in general: Researchers found some responding clones in pre-infection memory, a sign that cross-reactive memory joined. CD4+ clones that contracted lay mainly in CM and EM; CD8+ ones lay in EMRA.

Each CDR3 protein is one row after TCRdb ran MiXCR on the 5' RACE reads. The data show about 260,000 distinct CDR3 sequences, 7% to 10% seen once. The chain couples TRBV28 to TRBJ2-3, with 9 bases lining up with TRBD2. The clonotype was recovered from a man aged 18 to 30 who had mild COVID-19 (a few samples of this study predate the infection). Cell type and time point are not known. Sequenced sample: PBMCs or a T cell subset sorted from them (not recorded which). The CDR3 sequence: CASSAGGARPDTQYF. Here the CDR3 DNA reads TGTGCCAGCAGCGCGGGGGGGGCCAGACCAGATACGCAGTATTTT.